This T cell receptor beta chain stems from a study of CD8+ T cells in alopecia areata. About the research overall: Treated patients were dosed with oral tofacitinib, taking 5 to 10 mg twice daily. Treated patients' severity was scored by percentage of affected scalp area.

The table lists this clone with a count of one. No antigen is known for it. Sequencing used cDNA as its template, made by extracting RNA and reverse transcribing it. Method: immunoSEQ multiplex PCR; TCRdb's copy keeps in-frame clones and lacks some. The sample comprises fewer than 150,000 clones, roughly 82% of which are singletons, and 25% rests with the top ten. Indicated treatment: oral pan-JAK inhibitor, 5-10 mg twice daily. The CDR3 sequence is 15 residues long. Trimming shortened V by 4 bases and J by 5 bases, and 20 bases separated the two germline ends. Germline V gives CDR1 SQVTM, CDR2 ANQGSEA. Findings and caveats of the study: In blood and scalp, many expanded lesional clones persisted during tofacitinib. Because of a solitary nonresponder, the connection of baseline CD8+ expansion to response stays uncertain.

This chain connects TRBV29-1 to TRBJ2-5, with D perhaps given as TRBD1 or TRBD2 (5 bases each). The material was CD8+ T cells sorted from blood, obtained at week 4, from a patient treated with tofacitinib. The source is a human donor with alopecia areata. The CDR3 protein is CSVALRARESETQYF. CDR3 coding DNA: TGCAGCGTTGCGTTGAGGGCCAGGGAATCGGAGACCCAGTACTTC.